Presented here are 20 T cell receptor beta chains from one specimen sequenced in a study of T-cell reconstitution after alpha-beta-depleted transplantation in children. Researchers prepared the TCRbeta library using unique molecular identifiers, the study reports. MiXCR, applied by TCRdb to the PCR reads, yields one record per CDR3 protein. The sample carries 450,000 to 600,000 distinct CDR3 sequences, under 15% recorded once. The sequencing used PBMCs, mostly from graft donor cells, collected 360 days after TCRalphabeta/CD19-depleted stem cell transplant. These receptors came from a male patient younger than 18 who had a stem cell transplant for acute myeloid leukemia, so the T cells may come from the graft donor.

V usage is TRBV27 and J usage is TRBJ1-1; the match to TRBD1 covers 7 bases. J lost 1 base, V lost 0 bases, and 2 bases had no gene match. The CDR3 extends over 15 amino acids. CDR1 MNHEY and CDR2 SMNVEV come from the germline V gene (reference sequence). The CDR3 reads CASSLSGQENTEAFF. As DNA, the CDR3 is TGTGCCAGCAGTTTATCCGGACAGGAGAACACTGAAGCTTTCTTT.

This clonotype has a handful of counts. The chain recombines TRBV29-1 with TRBJ2-7; 8 bases are a match to TRBD2. V was pared by 7 bases and J by 6 bases, with 11 bases of the junction left unmatched. The CDR3 length is 13 residues. The germline CDR1 and CDR2 sequences are SQVTM and ANQGSEA. The DNA of the CDR3 is TGCAGCGCCTCGGGAGGGACTAGTGGCGAGCAGTACTTC. It is translated as CSASGGTSGEQYF.

This clonotype has a count of ten or more. The gene calls are TRBV6-5 and TRBJ2-1, with 12 bases matching TRBD2. The CDR3 is 18 residues long. The germline V gene has CDR1 MNHEY and CDR2 SVGAGI. Trimming at V came to 0 bases and at J to 7 bases, leaving 10 bases not matched to a gene. The CDR3 DNA sequence: TGTGCCAGCAGTTACTCCCGAACGACTAGCGGGAGAGGGAATGAGCAGTTCTTC. Its protein is CASSYSRTTSGRGNEQFF.

The chain couples TRBV2 to TRBJ2-7; D is unresolved. Germline CDR1 is SNHLY and CDR2 is FYNNEI. The V end was cut by 7 bases, the J end by 3 bases, with 13 bases between. The length of the CDR3 is 13 residues. The CDR3 bases are TGTGCCAGCATTCAACGGGCCTTCTACGAGCAGTACTTC. The encoded protein is CASIQRAFYEQYF.

The chain employs TRBV28 and TRBJ2-5; D uncertain. The CDR3 has 12 amino acids. Germline V CDR1 and CDR2: MDHEN, SYDVKM. Trimming took off 6 bases at V and 4 bases at J, with 9 bases between the two ends. CDR3 sequence (DNA): TGTGCCAGCAGATCCATAAGAGAGACCCAGTACTTC. Translated: CASRSIRETQYF.

This clonotype was counted a few times. The chain carries TRBV5-6 and TRBJ2-1, with 9 bases that match TRBD1. This CDR3 region has 15 residues. Germline trimming cut 4 bases from V and 4 bases from J; bases unmatched to any gene: 6. Per germline, CDR1 SGHDT and CDR2 YYEEEE. CDR3 sequence reads: CASSAGQGGYNEQFF. The CDR3 nucleotides read TGTGCCAGCAGCGCGGGACAGGGTGGATACAATGAGCAGTTCTTC.

Notes on this clonotype: Germline is not matched at one junction end, which may reflect a read error. This chain uses TRBV27 with TRBJ1-3; 7 bases agree with TRBD1. Germline V gives CDR1 MNHEY, CDR2 SMNVEV (reference sequence). The CDR3 loop spans 15 amino acids. CDR3 sequence: CASRTGTASGNTLYF. CDR3 bases: TGTGCCAGCAGGACCGGGACAGCCTCTGGAAACACCCTATATTTT.

This clonotype was counted between two and nine times. V and J are TRBV29-1 and TRBJ2-7, with D perhaps TRBD2 (5 bases). Trimming took 2 bases from V and 3 from J, leaving 11 bases between them. This CDR3 region has 13 residues. Germline CDR1 and CDR2: SQVTM and ANQGSEA. In DNA form, the CDR3 reads TGCAGCGTTGAAACTAGTCGAGACTACGAGCAGTACTTC. Translated, it gives CSVETSRDYEQYF.

This clonotype was seen repeatedly, ten times or more. The chain combines TRBV6-5 with TRBJ2-1, with 13 nucleotides matching TRBD2. There are 16 residues in the CDR3. Germline trimming cut 4 bases from V and 2 bases from J; bases unmatched to any gene: 2. Germline CDR1 MNHEY, CDR2 SVGAGI. The CDR3 coding sequence is TGTGCCAGCAGTTGGACTAGCGGGAGTACCTACAATGAGCAGTTCTTC. Protein product: CASSWTSGSTYNEQFF.

This chain links TRBV12-3 or TRBV12-4 with TRBJ2-2; 8 bases match TRBD2. The V and J ends lost 5 bases and 2 bases, in that order; junction bases with no gene match: 10. This CDR3 region has 17 residues. This CDR3 is CASSRDGGEGNTGELFF. In nucleotides, the CDR3 is TGTGCCAGCAGTCGTGACGGGGGGGAGGGAAACACCGGGGAGCTGTTTTTT.

This clonotype was seen at least ten times. The rearrangement joins TRBV10-3 to TRBJ2-7; D is perhaps TRBD1 (7 bases). The V end was cut by 9 bases, the J end by 0 bases, with 15 bases between. Per the germline V gene, CDR1 is ENHRY and CDR2 is SYGVKD. This CDR3 region has 14 residues. Here the CDR3 DNA reads TGTGCCATATCCAGGGGGGTAAGCTCCTACGAGCAGTACTTC. Translated, it gives CAISRGVSSYEQYF.

This rearrangement joins TRBV3-1 to TRBJ2-7; 12 positions match TRBD2. The germline V gene has CDR1 LGHDT and CDR2 YNNKEL (reference sequence). The CDR3 covers 15 residues. V lost 4 bases and J lost 4; bases outside the gene matches: 5. In nucleotides, the CDR3 is TGTGCCAGCAGCCGACTAGCGGGAGTGCATTACGAGCAGTACTTC. Translating gives CASSRLAGVHYEQYF.

The rearrangement uses TRBV7-2 and TRBJ2-5, with 8 bases identical to TRBD1. The germline CDR1 and CDR2 sequences are SGHTA and FQGNSA. J lost 5 bases, V lost 5 bases, and 7 bases had no gene match. This CDR3 spans 14 amino acids. The CDR3 DNA reads as TGTGCCAGCAGCCAGGACAGGGTCGGGGAGACCCAGTACTTC. The encoded protein is CASSQDRVGETQYF.

This clonotype was seen many times. V and J are TRBV6-5 and TRBJ2-5, with D perhaps assigned TRBD1 or TRBD2 (5 bases each). The CDR3 length is 15 residues. V lost 2 bases and J 1 base, leaving 11 bases between the germline ends. Germline V lookup: CDR1 MNHEY, CDR2 SVGAGI. The CDR3, as DNA: TGTGCCAGCAGTTACCTGGGACGCAGCCAAGAGACCCAGTACTTC. Translation gives CASSYLGRSQETQYF.

This clonotype was seen a handful of times. J is TRBJ2-1 and V is TRBV20-1, with TRBD2 matching 7 bases. Trimming removed 0 bases from V and 9 bases from J; junction bases left unmatched: 14. The germline gives CDR1 DFQATT, CDR2 SNEGSKA (reference sequence). The CDR3 length is 16 residues. Written as DNA, the CDR3 is TGCAGTGCTAGAGAGTCCGCGACTAGCAGATGGGGTGAGCAGTTCTTC. It is translated as CSARESATSRWGEQFF.

J is TRBJ2-3 and V is TRBV12-3 or TRBV12-4; 10 bases map to TRBD1. V trimming: 4 bases; J trimming: 2 bases; junction bases outside the gene matches: 6. The CDR3 is 16 amino acids. The chain's CDR3 is CASSSGTGVATDTQYF. As DNA, the CDR3 is TGTGCCAGCAGTTCCGGGACAGGGGTAGCCACAGATACGCAGTATTTT.

The chain uses TRBV20-1 and TRBJ2-2, with D unresolved. The germline CDR1 and CDR2 sequences are DFQATT and SNEGSKA (reference sequence). V lost 3 bases, J lost 0 bases, and 5 bases lay in between. The CDR3 spans 13 residues. CDR3: CSASRTNTGELFF. CDR3 nucleotides: TGCAGTGCTAGTCGAACGAACACCGGGGAGCTGTTTTTT.

Many counts were recorded for this clonotype. The rearrangement links TRBV28 to TRBJ2-7; 15 bases match TRBD2. V trimming: 5 bases; J trimming: 4 bases; junction bases outside the gene matches: 18. This CDR3 is 20 amino acids long. Germline V gene sequence: CDR1 MDHEN, CDR2 SYDVKM. The CDR3 DNA is TGTGCCAGCAGTGCTCCTAGAGGGACTAGCGGGAGGAATTTTGGGTACGAGCAGTACTTC. Its protein product is CASSAPRGTSGRNFGYEQYF.

Ten or more counts support this clonotype. The chain joins TRBV20-1 to TRBJ2-5; no definite D call. V was cut by 1 base and J by 7 bases, with 16 bases left in between. CDR1 and CDR2 (germline): DFQATT, SNEGSKA (reference sequence). The CDR3 consists of 14 residues. CDR3: CSARGARALGTQYF. The CDR3 DNA sequence: TGCAGTGCTAGAGGGGCGAGAGCGCTGGGGACCCAGTACTTC.

V and J are TRBV28 and TRBJ2-1; the match to TRBD2 covers 8 bases. Germline-derived CDR1 and CDR2 are MDHEN and SYDVKM. Trimming at V came to 3 bases and at J to 6 bases, leaving 7 bases not matched to a gene. This CDR3 contains 15 residues. The CDR3 sequence: CASSLAGLVINEQFF. Written as DNA, the CDR3 is TGTGCCAGCAGTTTGGCGGGACTAGTGATCAATGAGCAGTTCTTC.